Detailed here is one T cell receptor beta chain. Antigen unknown. Using RNA transcripts, the TCR beta CDR3 regions were amplified. Investigators did first-round RT-PCR with HTBI primers, then second-round multiplex PCR. TCRdb ran MiXCR on the multiplex PCR reads and lists one entry per CDR3 protein. Found here are roughly 1.1 million distinct CDR3 sequences, about 38% of them singletons; the top ten hold around 10%. Germline CDR1 is MGHRA and CDR2 is YSYEKL. This CDR3 comprises 15 residues. V dropped 1 base and J dropped 3 bases, with 12 bases sitting between them. The sample originates from a study of Graves' ophthalmopathy and Graves' hyperthyroidism. The overall study: By definition, stable hyperthyroidism involved no ophthalmopathy within 18 months of follow-up.

Study-wide points: Thyroid clonotypes that were expanded above 0.001 frequency mostly also appeared in blood. Progression of ophthalmopathy was predicted by the model with around 68% sensitivity and roughly 74% specificity.

This clonotype originated in an adult man with Graves' hyperthyroidism. The chain recombines TRBV4-1 with TRBJ2-5, with unresolved D. The sample taken for sequencing was peripheral blood or thyroid tissue (not recorded which). The CDR3 reads CASSQVGGNKETQYF. CDR3 nucleotides: TGCGCCAGCAGCCAAGTCGGCGGAAATAAAGAGACCCAGTACTTC.